This paragraph covers one T cell receptor beta chain sequence. The sample originates from a study of control samples from healthy donors and cancer patients. Germline V gives CDR1 MGHRA, CDR2 YSYEKL. The CDR3 consists of 17 residues. With 3 bases removed from V and 2 bases from J, the gap between germline ends came to 17 bases. Some clones are missing from TCRdb's copy, which holds only in-frame ones; the method was immunoSEQ multiplex PCR. The table lists over 80,000 clones, around four fifths of them singletons. Sequencing was performed on blood. This chain links TRBV4-1 with TRBJ1-5; maybe TRBD1 (5 bases). The clonotype originates from a man aged 25 to 40 in good health. In DNA, the CDR3 is TGCGCCAGCAGCCACTTAAAGGGAACGGGGGGCAATCAGCCCCAGCATTTT. Its translation: CASSHLKGTGGNQPQHF.